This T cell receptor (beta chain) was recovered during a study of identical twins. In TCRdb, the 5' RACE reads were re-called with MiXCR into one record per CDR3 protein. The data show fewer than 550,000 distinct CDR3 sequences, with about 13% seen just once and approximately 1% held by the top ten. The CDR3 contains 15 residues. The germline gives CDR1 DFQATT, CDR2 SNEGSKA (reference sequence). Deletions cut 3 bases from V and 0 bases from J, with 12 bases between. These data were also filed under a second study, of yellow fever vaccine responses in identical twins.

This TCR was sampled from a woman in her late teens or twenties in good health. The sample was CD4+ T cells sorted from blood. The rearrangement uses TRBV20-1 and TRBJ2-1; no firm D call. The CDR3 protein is CSASPPKRSYNEQFF. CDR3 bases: TGCAGTGCTAGCCCACCTAAGCGCTCCTACAATGAGCAGTTCTTC.